The 27 T cell receptor beta chains reported below all come from one sample, sequenced in a study of cytomegalovirus exposure and HLA in healthy donors. The primer mix had 60 Vbeta and 13 Jbeta primers. Libraries were prepared by immunoSEQ multiplex PCR; TCRdb keeps only in-frame clonotypes and omits some of them. The sample yields over 150,000 clones, about 72% seen once. The specimen sequenced was PBMCs. Receptors originate from a man in his forties or fifties in good health and CMV-seropositive.

This rearrangement joins TRBV29-1 to TRBJ2-7, with TRBD2 matching over 11 bases. The CDR3 is 13 amino acids. The V gene's germline CDR1 is SQVTM and CDR2 ANQGSEA. V gave up 2 bases and J gave up 4 bases; unmatched junction bases: 1. The CDR3 DNA sequence: TGCAGCGTTGAACGACTAGCGGGGTACGAGCAGTACTTC. It translates to CSVERLAGYEQYF.

Only a few counts were recorded for this clone. This rearrangement joins TRBV19 to TRBJ2-1, with D possibly being TRBD2 (7 bases). The length of the CDR3 is 16 residues. CDR1 is LNHDA and CDR2 is SQIVND in the germline V gene (reference sequence). V lost 4 bases to trimming and J lost 0 bases, with 13 bases between them. The DNA for the CDR3 is TGTGCCAGTAGTAGGGGGGGCTACCTCTCCTACAATGAGCAGTTCTTC. It is translated as CASSRGGYLSYNEQFF.

The J gene is TRBJ1-2, the V gene TRBV7-2; the D gene is possibly TRBD1 (6 bases). V lost 5 bases and J lost 2, with 12 bases in between. Germline assignment: CDR1 SGHTA and CDR2 FQGNSA. This CDR3 is 14 amino acids long. This CDR3 reads CASSPPDRNYGYTF. DNA for the CDR3: TGTGCCAGCAGCCCCCCAGACAGGAACTATGGCTACACCTTC.

This sequence joins TRBV18 and TRBJ1-2; D gene unclear. The CDR3 consists of 14 residues. Germline V CDR1 and CDR2: KGHSH, LQKENI. V lost 0 bases and J 3 bases, leaving 8 bases between the germline ends. In nucleotides, the CDR3 is TGTGCCAGCTCACCACCGGCCATATACTATGGCTACACCTTC. Translation: CASSPPAIYYGYTF.

V usage is TRBV29-1 and J usage is TRBJ1-2; possibly TRBD1 for D (6 bases). Germline V gene data show CDR1 as SQVTM and CDR2 as ANQGSEA. The CDR3 contains 14 residues. V was shortened by 4 bases and J by 5 bases, with 17 bases between the two germline ends. CDR3 sequence: CSVGGTPEWYGYTF. CDR3 DNA: TGCAGCGTTGGAGGGACACCCGAATGGTATGGCTACACCTTC.

In DNA, the CDR3 is TGTGCCAGCAGTGAACTACAGGCATTAGGCTACACCTTC. This gives the protein CASSELQALGYTF. J is TRBJ1-2 and V is TRBV6-1, with D perhaps TRBD1 (5 bases). CDR3 length: 13 residues. The V and J ends lost 2 bases and 8 bases respectively, with 12 bases between them. Germline CDR1 is MNHNS and CDR2 is SASEGT.

The chain carries TRBV5-8 and TRBJ1-5; D remains unclear. V was clipped by 4 bases and J by 0 bases, with 14 bases between them. The CDR3 covers 16 residues. Germline V lookup: CDR1 SGHTS, CDR2 YDEGEE. Here the CDR3 reads CASSLLFGNSNQPQHF. The CDR3 DNA reads as TGTGCCAGCAGCCTGTTATTTGGCAATAGCAATCAGCCCCAGCATTTT.

This chain uses TRBV4-3 with TRBJ2-1, with a weak D call TRBD1 (5 bases). The CDR3 is made up of 16 amino acids. Germline assignment: CDR1 LGHNA and CDR2 YSLEER. V was shortened by 1 base and J by 2 bases, with 12 bases between the two germline ends. The CDR3 DNA reads TGCGCCAGCAGCCAAGGTGGGGCTGCAACCTACAATGAGCAGTTCTTC. This encodes CASSQGGAATYNEQFF.

This chain uses TRBV15 with TRBJ2-2; TRBD1 aligns across 8 bases. V trimming: 1 base; J trimming: 4 bases; junction bases outside the gene matches: 2. CDR1 is LNHNV and CDR2 is YYDKDF in the germline V gene (reference sequence). The CDR3 totals 15 residues. The CDR3 loop is CATSRGGQATGELFF. CDR3 nucleotides: TGTGCCACCAGCAGAGGGGGACAGGCCACCGGGGAGCTGTTTTTT.

In this sample, this clone turned up once. The chain links TRBV4-1 to TRBJ1-2; D gene uncertain. This CDR3 is 16 amino acids long. V shed 4 bases and J shed 1 base, with 16 bases lying between them. The germline CDR1 and CDR2 sequences are MGHRA and YSYEKL. The CDR3 spells CASSPQSGRDNYGYTF. The CDR3 DNA is TGCGCCAGCAGCCCACAAAGCGGCAGAGATAACTATGGCTACACCTTC.

The gene calls are TRBV5-1 and TRBJ2-2, with D tentatively TRBD2 (6 bases). The CDR3 totals 15 residues. Germline values: CDR1 SGHRS, CDR2 YFSETQ. V lost 1 base to trimming and J lost 1 base, with 8 bases between them. The CDR3 reads CASSLWGENTGELFF. DNA of the CDR3: TGCGCCAGCAGCTTGTGGGGGGAGAACACCGGGGAGCTGTTTTTT.

The V and J genes are TRBV7-8 and TRBJ1-3, with D perhaps matching TRBD1 (5 bases). Deletions cut 3 bases from V and 3 bases from J, with 12 bases between. Germline values: CDR1 SGHVS, CDR2 FQNEAQ. The CDR3 is 15 residues long. The CDR3 loop reads CASSFLGGGGNTIYF. The CDR3 DNA follows: TGTGCCAGCAGCTTCCTCGGGGGAGGTGGAAACACCATATATTTT. Full variable domain (missing parts from reference TRBV7-8 and TRBJ1-3): GAGVSQSPRYKVAKRGQDVALRCDPISGHVSLFWYQQALGQGPEFLTYFQNEAQLDKSGLPSDRFFAERPEGSVSTLKIQRTQQEDSAVYLCASSFLGGGGNTIYFGEGSWLTVV.

This clone has only a few counts. The chain combines TRBV7-3 with TRBJ2-1; 12 bases map to TRBD2. J was trimmed by 4 bases and V by 4 bases; bases with no gene match: 2. Germline V gene sequence: CDR1 SGHTA, CDR2 FQGTGA. The CDR3 loop spans 15 amino acids. The CDR3 spells CASSSLAGGYNEQFF. CDR3 sequence (DNA): TGTGCCAGCAGCTCTCTAGCGGGGGGGTACAATGAGCAGTTCTTC. Supplemented by reference TRBV7-3 and TRBJ2-1, the full variable domain reads GAGVSQTPSNKVTEKGKYVELRCDPISGHTALYWYRQSLGQGPEFLIYFQGTGAADDSGLPNDRFFAVRPEGSVSTLKIQRTERGDSAVYLCASSSLAGGYNEQFFGPGTRLTVL.

The DNA for the CDR3 is TGTGCCAGCAGCGCCGGACAGGGGGCACGCGAGCAGTACTTC. Translation gives CASSAGQGAREQYF. This sequence joins TRBV9 and TRBJ2-7; TRBD1 aligns across 11 bases. The CDR3 length is 14 residues. In germline, CDR1 is SGDLS, CDR2 YYNGEE. The J segment lost 6 bases and the V segment lost 3 bases, leaving 5 bases of the junction unmatched.

This clone has just one count. The genes are TRBV5-4 and TRBJ1-1; 7 nucleotides agree with TRBD1. This CDR3 spans 14 amino acids. Per the germline V gene, CDR1 is SGHNT and CDR2 is YYREEE (reference sequence). Trimming removed 0 bases from V and 6 bases from J; junction bases left unmatched: 5. CDR3 region: CASSLEGAFPEAFF. The CDR3 nucleotides read TGTGCCAGCAGCTTGGAGGGGGCTTTCCCTGAAGCTTTCTTT.

J is TRBJ1-2 and V is TRBV10-2, with 7 bases lining up with TRBD1. V lost 6 bases, J lost 2 bases, and 3 bases stayed unmatched. Germline V CDR1 and CDR2: WSHSY, SAAADI. This CDR3 contains 13 residues. CDR3 sequence reads: CASSPGQNYGYTF. The CDR3 bases are TGCGCCAGCAGCCCGGGACAGAACTATGGCTACACCTTC.

This clone was detected a few times. The chain couples TRBV7-6 to TRBJ1-3, with TRBD1 matching 7 bases. Germline loops: CDR1 SGHVS, CDR2 FNYEAQ. V lost 4 bases, J lost 4 bases, and 7 bases stayed unmatched. The CDR3 contains 15 residues. The CDR3 DNA reads as TGTGCCAGCAGCTCAAAACAGGGGATCGGAAACACCATATATTTT. Its protein product is CASSSKQGIGNTIYF.

The chain joins TRBV3-1 (or the pseudogene TRBV3-2) to TRBJ1-6; D not resolved. The germline gives CDR1 LGHDT, CDR2 YNNKEL (reference sequence). This CDR3 region has 8 residues. The V end lost 4 bases, the J end lost 18 bases, and 4 bases lay between the germline ends. This CDR3 reads CASSLSHF. The CDR3 coding sequence is TGTGCCAGCAGCCTATCCCACTTT.

V and J are TRBV7-3 and TRBJ2-3; TRBD2 might be the D (5 bases). This CDR3 is built from 14 residues. V dropped 5 bases and J dropped 2 bases, with 11 bases sitting between them. Germline CDR1 is SGHTA and CDR2 is FQGTGA. The CDR3 sequence is CASSPGYHTDTQYF. The CDR3 region has the DNA TGTGCCAGCAGCCCGGGGTACCACACAGATACGCAGTATTTT.

This chain links TRBV19 with TRBJ1-4, with D possibly matching TRBD1 (5 bases). The V gene lost 4 bases and the J gene lost 10 bases, with 19 bases spanning the gap. The CDR3 length is 15 residues. Germline V gives CDR1 LNHDA, CDR2 SQIVND (reference sequence). DNA for the CDR3: TGTGCCAGTAGTACAGGCGGTGGCCAGGGTGGAAAACTGTTTTTT. Its protein is CASSTGGGQGGKLFF.

This clone showed up just once. The chain recombines TRBV19 with TRBJ2-7; 8 bases agree with TRBD1. With 9 bases clipped from V and 3 bases from J, the junction kept 10 bases outside the gene matches. Germline V lookup: CDR1 LNHDA, CDR2 SQIVND (reference sequence). CDR3 length: 14 amino acids. CDR3 coding DNA: TGTGCCAGCCGAAAGTCCGGGACAGGCTACGAGCAGTACTTC. Encoded protein: CASRKSGTGYEQYF.

V gene TRBV7-9 combines with J gene TRBJ2-5; D possibly corresponds to TRBD1 (7 bases). Germline V gene sequence: CDR1 SEHNR, CDR2 FQNEAQ (reference sequence). The CDR3 is 16 residues long. Trimming pared 4 bases from V and 2 bases from J, leaving 17 bases between. CDR3 loop: CASSSPGLRGQETQYF. Here the CDR3 DNA reads TGTGCCAGCAGCTCCCCGGGACTCAGGGGGCAAGAGACCCAGTACTTC.

The CDR3, as DNA: TGTGCCAGCAGCTTAGGGGGGAGCGCGGGATATGAGCAGTTCTTC. Protein product: CASSLGGSAGYEQFF. The chain carries TRBV11-3 and TRBJ2-1, with D perhaps TRBD2 (6 bases). V was pared by 1 base and J by 8 bases, with 15 bases between. Looked up from germline, CDR1 is SGHNT and CDR2 is YENEEA. CDR3 size: 15 residues. The whole variable domain, remainder taken from reference TRBV11-3 and TRBJ2-1, is EAGVVQSPRYKIIEKKQPVAFWCNPISGHNTLYWYLQNLGQGPELLIRYENEEAVDDSQLPKDRFSAERLKGVDSTLKIQPAELGDSAVYLCASSLGGSAGYEQFFGPGTRLTVL.

The chain has TRBV7-2 and TRBJ1-2; weak D call: TRBD1 (5 bases). V was pared by 7 bases and J by 8 bases, with 20 bases between. The CDR3 is 14 residues long. The germline V gene has CDR1 SGHTA and CDR2 FQGNSA. The CDR3 sequence is CASTQRPHQGGYTF. For the CDR3, the DNA is TGTGCCAGCACCCAACGACCCCACCAGGGAGGCTACACCTTC.

The J gene is TRBJ2-7, the V gene TRBV11-2; 8 bases fit TRBD1. The length of the CDR3 is 13 residues. The V and J ends lost 3 bases and 7 bases, in that order; junction bases with no gene match: 5. Germline-derived CDR1 and CDR2 are SGHAT and FQNNGV. This CDR3 reads CASSFQGAWEQYF. The CDR3 DNA reads as TGTGCCAGCAGCTTCCAGGGGGCATGGGAGCAGTACTTC.

This chain connects TRBV18 to TRBJ1-2; 8 bases fit TRBD1. Germline V gives CDR1 KGHSH, CDR2 LQKENI. The CDR3 runs to 16 residues. Trimming cost V 2 bases and J 6 bases; bases outside gene matches: 11. The CDR3 DNA follows: TGTGCCAGCTCACCATATTCGCAGGGACAGGCGGATGGCTACACCTTC. Protein sequence: CASSPYSQGQADGYTF. The full variable domain, completed using reference TRBV18 and TRBJ1-2, is NAGVMQNPRHLVRRRGQEARLRCSPMKGHSHVYWYRQLPEEGLKFMVYLQKENIIDESGMPKERFSAEFPKEGPSILRIQQVVRGDSAAYFCASSPYSQGQADGYTFGSGTRLTVV.

The J gene is TRBJ2-2, the V gene TRBV5-1; tentatively, D is TRBD2 (6 bases). Per the germline V gene, CDR1 is SGHRS and CDR2 is YFSETQ. This CDR3 contains 14 residues. Deletions cut 2 bases from V and 3 bases from J, with 8 bases between. CDR3 loop: CASSFGEDTGELFF. The DNA of the CDR3 is TGCGCCAGCAGCTTCGGGGAGGACACCGGGGAGCTGTTTTTT.